This TCR beta chain was sequenced during a study of blood T cells in healthy people across ages. PCR was performed a second time for roughly 7 to 12 cycles using a sample-barcoded 5' primer and a J-beta primer mix. TCRdb reprocessed the 5' RACE reads with MiXCR, giving one entry per CDR3 protein. The sample contains about 1.5 million distinct CDR3 sequences, about 42% of which appear only once. This clonotype was observed a handful of times. The V and J ends lost 3 bases and 3 bases, in that order; junction bases with no gene match: 7. The germline gives CDR1 SGHRS, CDR2 YFSETQ. There are 16 residues in the CDR3.

The chain carries TRBV5-1 and TRBJ2-3, with TRBD1 matching 10 bases. What was sequenced was blood. The sequence was obtained from a woman aged 18 to 35 in good health. For the CDR3, the DNA is TGCGCCAGCAGCTCGGGACAGGGGTTTAGTACAGATACGCAGTATTTT. Its protein is CASSSGQGFSTDTQYF.